Listed below are T cell receptor beta chains from one sample, sequenced in a study of blood T cell repertoires in COVID-19. The protocol was immunoSEQ multiplex PCR, while the TCRdb copy is restricted to in-frame clones and leaves out a portion. The sample consists of about 130,000 clones, 60% to 85% of them appearing once. Sequences were obtained from peripheral blood. These receptor sequences come from a man older than 75 with acute or convalescent COVID-19. Each CDR3 is given with its conserved first and last residue. D genes are given only for firm matches. Some rows mark clone size as missing; the rest say once, few, many or name a class of expanded clone.

size: NA
J: TRBJ1-4
D: NA
V: TRBV30
length: 14
DNA: TGTGCCTGGAGTGGGGGGCTGGAGTTTGGGCGTTTGTTTTTT
CDR3: CAWSGGLEFGRLFF

size: NA
J: TRBJ2-7
D: TRBD2
V: TRBV5-1
length: 16
DNA: TGCGCCAGCAGCTTGGCCGGGGTCGGGGGACTAGGGGAGCAGTACTTC
CDR3: CASSLAGVGGLGEQYF

size: NA
J: TRBJ2-5
D: NA
V: TRBV5-6
length: 13
DNA: TGTGCCAGCAGCTTCGAAACTCAGGGCACCCAGTACTTC
CDR3: CASSFETQGTQYF

size: once
J: TRBJ1-5
D: NA
V: TRBV7-2
length: 13
DNA: TGTGCCAGCAGCCTGCCGGGGTGGCAGCCCCAGCATTTT
CDR3: CASSLPGWQPQHF

size: NA
J: TRBJ2-7
D: NA
V: TRBV5-1
length: 13
DNA: TGCGCCAGCAGCTTGGCCGACGGGTACGAGCAGTACTTC
CDR3: CASSLADGYEQYF

size: NA
J: TRBJ2-3
D: TRBD2
V: TRBV3-1/TRBV3-2
length: 16
DNA: TGTGCCAGCAGCCCCCAGCGGGGGGTCTTCACAGATACGCAGTATTTT
CDR3: CASSPQRGVFTDTQYF

size: NA
J: TRBJ2-2
D: NA
V: TRBV5-5
length: 15
DNA: TGTGCCACCCATTGGGGCAGGACGAACACCGGGGAGCTGTTTTTT
CDR3: CATHWGRTNTGELFF

size: NA
J: TRBJ2-7
D: TRBD2
V: TRBV10-3
length: 15
DNA: TGTGCCATCAGTGACAAAGGGACTAGCGGGGCCGAGCAGTACTTC
CDR3: CAISDKGTSGAEQYF

size: NA
J: TRBJ1-1
D: NA
V: TRBV18
length: 15
DNA: TGTGCCAGCTCACCAGCGACAGGAGTTTTAAGTGGAGCTTTCTTT
CDR3: CASSPATGVLSGAFF

size: few
J: TRBJ2-7
D: TRBD1
V: TRBV27
length: 15
DNA: TGTGCCAGCAGTTTATCGGGGACAGCTTTCTACGAGCAGTACTTC
CDR3: CASSLSGTAFYEQYF

size: NA
J: TRBJ2-1
D: TRBD2
V: TRBV13
length: 15
DNA: TGTGCCAGCAGCTTACCGGGACTAGCGGGGCATGAGCAGTTCTTC
CDR3: CASSLPGLAGHEQFF

size: NA
J: TRBJ1-1
D: NA
V: TRBV6-1
length: 13
DNA: TGTGCCAGCAGTGATCTGGCGTCCGGGGGGGCTTTCTTT
CDR3: CASSDLASGGAFF

size: NA
J: TRBJ1-2
D: NA
V: TRBV6-1
length: 13
DNA: TGTGCCAGCAGTGAACAGACTAACTATGGCTACACCTTC
CDR3: CASSEQTNYGYTF

size: many
J: TRBJ2-7
D: NA
V: TRBV2
length: 14
DNA: TGTGCCAGCAGTGATCTGTTAATGTCCTACGAGCAGTACTTC
CDR3: CASSDLLMSYEQYF

size: NA
J: TRBJ1-1
D: TRBD1
V: TRBV5-4
length: 16
DNA: TGTGCCAGCAGCTTTGTTCCAGGGGGCCTGGGCACTGAAGCTTTCTTT
CDR3: CASSFVPGGLGTEAFF

size: NA
J: TRBJ1-2
D: NA
V: TRBV19
length: 13
DNA: TGTGCCAGTAGTAAGGGAGAGGTCTACGGCTACACCTTC
CDR3: CASSKGEVYGYTF

size: NA
J: TRBJ1-1
D: TRBD1
V: TRBV11-2
length: 14
DNA: TGTGCCAGCAGCCGACAGGGGCGGCGCACTGAAGCTTTCTTT
CDR3: CASSRQGRRTEAFF

size: NA
J: TRBJ1-1
D: TRBD1
V: TRBV2
length: 14
DNA: TGTGCCAGCAGGCTCGACAGGGGAGTCCCTGAAGCTTTCTTT
CDR3: CASRLDRGVPEAFF

size: NA
J: TRBJ2-7
D: TRBD2
V: TRBV7-3
length: 16
DNA: TGTGCCAGCAGCCCATTGGGGGGGAGGTTTACCTACGAGCAGTACTTC
CDR3: CASSPLGGRFTYEQYF

size: NA
J: TRBJ1-2
D: TRBD1
V: TRBV6-2/TRBV6-3
length: 13
DNA: TGTGCCAGCAGTCCGAGACAGGGGGTCGGCTACACCTTC
CDR3: CASSPRQGVGYTF

size: NA
J: TRBJ2-1
D: NA
V: TRBV11-2
length: 13
DNA: TGTGCCAGCAGCTTGAGTGCGGGACATGAGCAGTTCTTC
CDR3: CASSLSAGHEQFF

size: NA
J: TRBJ1-2
D: TRBD1
V: TRBV18
length: 14
DNA: TGTGCCAGCTCACCGGGACAGGGGGCAGGTGGCTACACCTTC
CDR3: CASSPGQGAGGYTF

size: NA
J: TRBJ1-1
D: NA
V: TRBV19
length: 12
DNA: TGTGCCAGTAGTCTCGGGAGAGGTGAAGCTTTCTTT
CDR3: CASSLGRGEAFF

size: NA
J: TRBJ2-3
D: NA
V: TRBV10-3
length: 17
DNA: TGTGCCATCAGGGCCGCCGAATTTATCCCTAGCACAGATACGCAGTATTTT
CDR3: CAIRAAEFIPSTDTQYF

size: once
J: TRBJ2-1
D: NA
V: TRBV4-1
length: 20
DNA: TGCGCCAGCAGCCAAGGGACAGTCCAGGCAATTTCGCGGGGGAGTGGTGAGCAGTTCTTC
CDR3: CASSQGTVQAISRGSGEQFF

size: few
J: TRBJ1-1
D: NA
V: TRBV6-5
length: 13
DNA: TGTGCCAGCAGTTACTCCGGAGGCACTGAAGCTTTCTTT
CDR3: CASSYSGGTEAFF

size: NA
J: TRBJ1-2
D: NA
V: TRBV10-3
length: 15
DNA: TGTGCCATCAGTGAGTCGAATACAGGTCTAAGTGGCTACACCTTC
CDR3: CAISESNTGLSGYTF

size: NA
J: TRBJ1-1
D: NA
V: TRBV29-1
length: 13
DNA: TGCAGCGTTGGACAGGCCCGAAACACTGAAGCTTTCTTT
CDR3: CSVGQARNTEAFF

size: NA
J: TRBJ2-2
D: TRBD1
V: TRBV5-1
length: 13
DNA: TGCGCCAGCAGCTTGGGGTTCAGGGGGCGATTGTTTTTT
CDR3: CASSLGFRGRLFF

size: NA
J: TRBJ1-5
D: TRBD1
V: TRBV19
length: 14
DNA: TGTGCCAGTAGCACAGACAGGGGGAATCAGCCCCAGCATTTT
CDR3: CASSTDRGNQPQHF

size: few
J: TRBJ1-6
D: TRBD1
V: TRBV3-1/TRBV3-2
length: 14
DNA: TGTGCCAGCAGGGACAGGGGGGCTAATTCACCCCTCCACTTT
CDR3: CASRDRGANSPLHF

size: once
J: TRBJ2-3
D: NA
V: TRBV5-5
length: 12
DNA: TGTGCCAGCAGCATCTACAGGGATACGCAGTATTTT
CDR3: CASSIYRDTQYF

size: NA
J: TRBJ2-7
D: NA
V: TRBV7-8
length: 15
DNA: TGTGCCAGCAGCCGCACGGGACAAGGCTCCTACGAGCAGTACTTC
CDR3: CASSRTGQGSYEQYF

size: NA
J: TRBJ2-1
D: NA
V: TRBV9
length: 14
DNA: TGTGCCAGCAGCGTTGAGGGGGTTGCAAATGAGCAGTTCTTC
CDR3: CASSVEGVANEQFF

size: NA
J: TRBJ1-1
D: TRBD1
V: TRBV5-1
length: 15
DNA: TGCGCCAGCAGCTTCAAAGGGACAGGGGACACTGAAGCTTTCTTT
CDR3: CASSFKGTGDTEAFF

size: NA
J: TRBJ1-3
D: NA
V: TRBV2
length: 12
DNA: TGTGCCAGCAGCGGGTCTGGAAACACCATATATTTT
CDR3: CASSGSGNTIYF

size: NA
J: TRBJ2-7
D: TRBD2
V: TRBV7-2
length: 12
DNA: TGTGCCAGCAGCCCAGGACTAGTTGAGCAGTACTTC
CDR3: CASSPGLVEQYF

size: few
J: TRBJ2-2
D: NA
V: TRBV27
length: 14
DNA: TGTGCCAGCAGTTTCTCCAGGCAAGGCGGGGAGCTGTTTTTT
CDR3: CASSFSRQGGELFF

size: NA
J: TRBJ1-3
D: TRBD1
V: TRBV10-2
length: 14
DNA: TGCGCCAGCAGTCCAGGGGGATCTGGAAACACCATATATTTT
CDR3: CASSPGGSGNTIYF

size: NA
J: TRBJ2-7
D: NA
V: TRBV3-1/TRBV3-2
length: 14
DNA: TGTGCCAGCAGCCAAGTCTTCGACCGGGGCGAGCAGTACTTC
CDR3: CASSQVFDRGEQYF

size: NA
J: TRBJ1-1
D: NA
V: TRBV11-3
length: 13
DNA: TGTGCCAGCAGCTTGGACAGGAACACTGAAGCTTTCTTT
CDR3: CASSLDRNTEAFF

size: NA
J: TRBJ1-1
D: TRBD1
V: TRBV5-5
length: 14
DNA: TGTGCCAGCAGCATAGGGACAGTGAACACTGAAGCTTTCTTT
CDR3: CASSIGTVNTEAFF

size: NA
J: TRBJ1-2
D: TRBD1
V: TRBV2
length: 16
DNA: TGTGCCAGCAACGCCGGGACAGGGGTAGGGAGCGATGGCTACACCTTC
CDR3: CASNAGTGVGSDGYTF

size: NA
J: TRBJ1-1
D: NA
V: TRBV19
length: 10
DNA: TGTGCCAGTGTATTGAGAGAAGCTTTCTTT
CDR3: CASVLREAFF

size: NA
J: TRBJ2-1
D: TRBD1
V: TRBV6-6
length: 14
DNA: TGTGCCACCTCTAGAGGGACAGGTTACAATGAGCAGTTCTTC
CDR3: CATSRGTGYNEQFF

size: NA
J: TRBJ1-5
D: NA
V: TRBV18
length: 15
DNA: TGTGCCAGCTCACCACCGGGGGAGGGCAATCAGCCCCAGCATTTT
CDR3: CASSPPGEGNQPQHF

size: NA
J: TRBJ2-1
D: TRBD2
V: TRBV6-5
length: 13
DNA: TGTGCCAGCAGTTACAGCGGGGGCCGAGAGCAGTTCTTC
CDR3: CASSYSGGREQFF

size: few
J: TRBJ2-7
D: NA
V: TRBV5-6
length: 13
DNA: TGTGCCAGCAGCTTCCAAGGGACATACGAGCAGTACTTC
CDR3: CASSFQGTYEQYF

size: NA
J: TRBJ2-7
D: TRBD1
V: TRBV18
length: 14
DNA: TGTGCCAGCTCACGGGCGACCAGGGGGTACGAGCAGTACTTC
CDR3: CASSRATRGYEQYF

size: once
J: TRBJ2-7
D: TRBD1
V: TRBV4-2
length: 15
DNA: TGTGCCAGCAGCCCCGGGACAGGGAGGACCTACGAGCAGTACTTC
CDR3: CASSPGTGRTYEQYF

size: few
J: TRBJ2-2
D: NA
V: TRBV6-6
length: 14
DNA: TGTGCCAGCAGTCGCGACCGGGTAGCCGGGGAGCTGTTTTTT
CDR3: CASSRDRVAGELFF

size: few
J: TRBJ2-6
D: TRBD2
V: TRBV5-1
length: 19
DNA: TGCGCCAGCACCACCGGGAGACTAGCGGGGCCCTCTGGGGCCAACGTCCTGACTTTC
CDR3: CASTTGRLAGPSGANVLTF

size: few
J: TRBJ1-6
D: NA
V: TRBV15
length: 17
DNA: TGTGCCACCAGCAGAGGCCCTCTGGGGGCCAATAATTCACCCCTCCACTTT
CDR3: CATSRGPLGANNSPLHF

size: NA
J: TRBJ1-5
D: NA
V: TRBV19
length: 15
DNA: TGTGCCAGTAGTACGGTACAGGGAGACAATCAGCCCCAGCATTTT
CDR3: CASSTVQGDNQPQHF

size: once
J: TRBJ1-1
D: NA
V: TRBV29-1
length: 13
DNA: TGCAGCGTTCAAGGGATAGGGGGCACTGAAGCTTTCTTT
CDR3: CSVQGIGGTEAFF